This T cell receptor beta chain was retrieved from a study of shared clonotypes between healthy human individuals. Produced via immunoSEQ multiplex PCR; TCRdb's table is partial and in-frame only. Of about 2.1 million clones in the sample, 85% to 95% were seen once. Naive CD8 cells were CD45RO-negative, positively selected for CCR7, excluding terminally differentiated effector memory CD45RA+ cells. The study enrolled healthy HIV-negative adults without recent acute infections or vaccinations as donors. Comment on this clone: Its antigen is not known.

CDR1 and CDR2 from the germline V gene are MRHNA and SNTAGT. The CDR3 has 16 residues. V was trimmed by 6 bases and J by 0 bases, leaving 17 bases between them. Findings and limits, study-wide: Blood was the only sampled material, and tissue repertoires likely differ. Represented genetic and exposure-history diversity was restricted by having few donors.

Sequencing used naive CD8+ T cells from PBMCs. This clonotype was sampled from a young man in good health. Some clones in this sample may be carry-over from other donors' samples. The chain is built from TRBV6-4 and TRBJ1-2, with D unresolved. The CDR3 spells CASRPTGKVPNYGYTF. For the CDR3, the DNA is TGTGCCAGCAGACCGACCGGGAAGGTACCTAACTATGGCTACACCTTC.